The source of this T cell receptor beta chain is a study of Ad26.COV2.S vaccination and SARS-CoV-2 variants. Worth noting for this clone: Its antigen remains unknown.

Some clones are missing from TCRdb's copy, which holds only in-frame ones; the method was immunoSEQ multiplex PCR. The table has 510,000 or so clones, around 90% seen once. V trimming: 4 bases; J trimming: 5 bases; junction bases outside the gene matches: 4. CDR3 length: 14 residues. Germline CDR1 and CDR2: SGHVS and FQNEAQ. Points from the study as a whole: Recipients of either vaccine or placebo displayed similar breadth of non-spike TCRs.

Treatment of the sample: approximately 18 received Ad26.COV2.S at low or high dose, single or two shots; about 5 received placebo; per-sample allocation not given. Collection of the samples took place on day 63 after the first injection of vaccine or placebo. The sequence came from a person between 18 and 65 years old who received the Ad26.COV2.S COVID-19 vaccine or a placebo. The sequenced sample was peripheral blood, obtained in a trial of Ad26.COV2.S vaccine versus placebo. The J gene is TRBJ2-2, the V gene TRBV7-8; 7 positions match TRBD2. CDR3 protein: CASSSTSRTGELFF. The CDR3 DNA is TGTGCCAGCAGCTCGACTAGCCGGACCGGGGAGCTGTTTTTT.